Shown below are 27 T cell receptor beta chains from a single sample sequenced in a study of T cells after yellow fever vaccination. Each CDR3 protein gets one entry after TCRdb re-called the 5' RACE reads with MiXCR. The table shows 500,000 to 650,000 distinct CDR3 sequences, with approximately 13% occurring only once. This sample comprised PBMCs, obtained on the day of the yellow fever booster vaccination. All receptors derive from a man younger than 45 who received the YFV17D yellow fever vaccine.

The chain joins TRBV20-1 to TRBJ2-2; a weak D match, TRBD2 (6 bases). V was cut by 6 bases and J by 1 base, with 21 bases left in between. This CDR3 comprises 17 residues. Germline lookup yields CDR1 DFQATT and CDR2 SNEGSKA (reference sequence). CDR3 DNA: TGCAGTGCCGAAAGAACGGAGGGAGTCTTGAACACCGGGGAGCTGTTTTTT. Protein: CSAERTEGVLNTGELFF.

As to this clonotype: At one boundary the junction diverges from the germline segment, which might be a read error. The V call is TRBV7-2, the J call TRBJ2-3; 10 bases agree with TRBD2. Germline CDR1 reads SGHTA; CDR2 reads FQGNSA. This CDR3 comprises 15 residues. CDR3 bases: TGTGCCAGCAGCTTAAAGCGGGGGGGCACAGAAACGCAGTATTTT. Translated, it gives CASSLKRGGTETQYF.

This sequence joins TRBV3-1 and TRBJ2-1, with TRBD2 identical over 8 bases. The V segment lost 8 bases and the J segment 4 bases; nucleotides outside the gene matches: 28. The CDR3 is 21 residues long. Germline lookup yields CDR1 LGHDT and CDR2 YNNKEL (reference sequence). CDR3 protein: CASSIWLGSSGRQGGYNEQFF. CDR3 nucleotides: TGTGCCAGCTCTATTTGGCTGGGCTCTAGCGGGCGCCAGGGAGGGTACAATGAGCAGTTCTTC.

V usage is TRBV14 and J usage is TRBJ2-7, with D unclear. CDR1 is SGHDN and CDR2 is FVKESK in the germline V gene. The V end lost 2 bases, the J end lost 6 bases, and 5 bases lay between the germline ends. This CDR3 is built from 11 residues. DNA for the CDR3: TGTGCCAGCAGCCAAAGTTCCGAGCAGTACTTC. Translation gives CASSQSSEQYF.

This clonotype has more than one count but fewer than ten. The chain combines TRBV3-1 with TRBJ2-7, with D uncertain. V lost 1 base and J 1 base, leaving 5 bases between the germline ends. CDR3 length equals 13 residues. CDR1 is LGHDT, CDR2 YNNKEL, per germline (reference sequence). CDR3: CASSQAASYEQYF. The DNA of the CDR3 is TGTGCCAGCAGCCAAGCGGCATCCTACGAGCAGTACTTC.

This rearrangement joins TRBV13 to TRBJ2-5; D remains ambiguous. The CDR3 consists of 13 residues. The germline gives CDR1 PRHDT, CDR2 FYEKMQ (reference sequence). Trimming stripped 6 bases from V and 5 bases from J, with 13 bases between. CDR3 loop: CASRFTTSETQYF. The CDR3, as DNA: TGTGCCAGCAGATTTACGACTTCGGAGACCCAGTACTTC.

In its sample, this clonotype was seen a few times. This rearrangement joins TRBV5-1 to TRBJ2-1; D remains ambiguous. Germline V gene sequence: CDR1 SGHRS, CDR2 YFSETQ. The CDR3 covers 14 residues. Trimming stripped 0 bases from V and 6 bases from J, with 10 bases between. The CDR3 is CASSLAPGPNEQFF. The CDR3 nucleotides read TGCGCCAGCAGCTTGGCACCGGGTCCCAATGAGCAGTTCTTC.

This clonotype was found a few times. This chain joins TRBV5-1 and TRBJ2-1; the D gene is possibly TRBD2 (6 bases). The CDR3 is 15 amino acids. The germline V gene encodes CDR1 SGHRS and CDR2 YFSETQ. V was trimmed by 0 bases and J by 3 bases, leaving 10 bases between them. The chain's CDR3 is CASSLDLSGYNEQFF. CDR3 coding DNA: TGCGCCAGCAGCTTGGATCTTAGCGGCTACAATGAGCAGTTCTTC.

Only a few counts were recorded for this clonotype. J is TRBJ2-5 and V is TRBV18; TRBD1 might be the D (6 bases). Germline assignment: CDR1 KGHSH and CDR2 LQKENI. The CDR3 has 15 amino acids. Between the trimmed V and J ends, which lost 4 bases and 4 bases, there was a span of 16 bases. DNA for the CDR3: TGTGCCAGCTCACAAAACACAGGGACGCCAGAGACCCAGTACTTC. Amino acids: CASSQNTGTPETQYF.

This clonotype has just a few counts. V gene TRBV5-4 combines with J gene TRBJ2-3; 9 bases align to TRBD2. Germline V gene sequence: CDR1 SGHNT, CDR2 YYREEE (reference sequence). J gave up 4 bases and V 9 bases, and 12 bases lay outside the gene matches. The CDR3 is made up of 15 amino acids. The CDR3 sequence: CATTTGLAKADTQYF. The CDR3 nucleotides are TGTGCCACCACAACCGGACTAGCGAAGGCAGATACGCAGTATTTT.

This clonotype has just a few counts. The genes are TRBV5-1 and TRBJ2-1; 11 nucleotides align to TRBD2. This CDR3 is built from 15 residues. Germline assignment: CDR1 SGHRS and CDR2 YFSETQ. With 4 bases clipped from V and 4 bases from J, the junction kept 4 bases outside the gene matches. The CDR3 region is CASSGGTSGYNEQFF. As DNA, the CDR3 is TGCGCCAGCAGCGGCGGGACTAGCGGTTACAATGAGCAGTTCTTC.

This clonotype was detected only a few times. V gene TRBV29-1 combines with J gene TRBJ2-1; 10 bases line up with TRBD2. In germline, CDR1 is SQVTM, CDR2 ANQGSEA. V trimming: 3 bases; J trimming: 10 bases; junction bases outside the gene matches: 6. The CDR3 spans 13 residues. CDR3 residues: CSVDPAGGREQFF. The CDR3 DNA follows: TGCAGCGTTGACCCAGCGGGAGGGCGGGAGCAGTTCTTC.

The gene calls are TRBV29-1 and TRBJ2-3, with 7 nucleotides matching TRBD2. The CDR3 extends over 14 amino acids. Germline V lookup: CDR1 SQVTM, CDR2 ANQGSEA. With V trimmed by 5 bases and J by 3 bases, 8 bases remained unmatched. The CDR3 nucleotides are TGCAGCGTTCTTAGCGGGTCGGGTACAGATACGCAGTATTTT. Translated: CSVLSGSGTDTQYF.

The J gene is TRBJ2-3, the V gene TRBV6-5; TRBD1 matches 10 bases. V trimming: 2 bases; J trimming: 1 base; junction bases outside the gene matches: 3. There are 16 residues in the CDR3. Germline V gene data show CDR1 as MNHEY and CDR2 as SVGAGI. The CDR3 sequence: CASSYGGQGRTDTQYF. As DNA, the CDR3 is TGTGCCAGCAGTTACGGGGGACAGGGGCGCACAGATACGCAGTATTTT.

J is TRBJ2-2 and V is TRBV2; 8 bases are a match to TRBD2. Trimming at V came to 7 bases and at J to 4 bases, leaving 11 bases not matched to a gene. This CDR3 is 16 amino acids long. Germline-derived CDR1 and CDR2 are SNHLY and FYNNEI. In DNA form, the CDR3 reads TGTGCCAGCAAAAAAGGACTAGCCTTGAGCACCGGGGAGCTGTTTTTT. Translated: CASKKGLALSTGELFF.

This clonotype was picked up a small number of times. This sequence joins TRBV28 and TRBJ1-2; D is possibly TRBD1 (5 bases). Between the trimmed V and J ends, which lost 6 bases and 1 base, there was a span of 9 bases. This CDR3 has 13 amino acids. CDR1 and CDR2 from the germline V gene are MDHEN and SYDVKM. CDR3 protein: CASRSQGNYGYTF. CDR3 bases: TGTGCCAGCAGGTCCCAGGGTAACTATGGCTACACCTTC.

This rearrangement joins TRBV27 to TRBJ1-6; no clear D. The germline CDR1 and CDR2 sequences are MNHEY and SMNVEV (reference sequence). The V end was cut by 6 bases, the J end by 8 bases, with 11 bases between. The CDR3 is made up of 13 amino acids. CDR3 nucleotides: TGTGCCAGCAGCAGGCTTAACGATTCACCCCTCCACTTT. Translating it yields CASSRLNDSPLHF.

The chain uses TRBV3-1 and TRBJ2-2; 12 bases line up with TRBD2. The CDR3 is made up of 17 amino acids. With 4 bases clipped from V and 6 bases from J, the junction kept 9 bases outside the gene matches. Germline assignment: CDR1 LGHDT and CDR2 YNNKEL (reference sequence). CDR3 nucleotides: TGTGCCAGCAGCCTTCAGCCGGGACTAGCGGGTTCCGGGGAGCTGTTTTTT. Protein sequence: CASSLQPGLAGSGELFF.

The chain is built from TRBV23-1 and TRBJ2-5; 12 bases line up with TRBD1. TRBV23-1 is an ORF; its function is uncertain. The CDR3 runs to 14 residues. The CDR3 spells CVTFRDRGLETQYF. The CDR3 nucleotides are TGCGTCACCTTCCGGGACAGGGGGCTGGAGACCCAGTACTTC.

V and J are TRBV7-9 and TRBJ2-5; D uncertain. Trimming took 3 bases from V and 4 from J, leaving 9 bases between them. The CDR3 has 13 residues. CDR1 is SEHNR, CDR2 FQNEAQ, per germline (reference sequence). In DNA form, the CDR3 reads TGTGCCAGCAGCTTGAGCCTAATAGAGACCCAGTACTTC. Amino acids: CASSLSLIETQYF.

The chain links TRBV6-5 to TRBJ2-2, with TRBD1 matching over 7 bases. Germline V gives CDR1 MNHEY, CDR2 SVGAGI. This CDR3 region has 18 residues. Trimming removed 2 bases from V and 2 bases from J; junction bases left unmatched: 11. The CDR3 DNA reads as TGTGCCAGCAGTTACGGGACAGCCGGGATTACTAACACCGGGGAGCTGTTTTTT. This codes for CASSYGTAGITNTGELFF.

The genes are TRBV6-1 and TRBJ2-7; a weak D match, TRBD2 (6 bases). Looked up from germline, CDR1 is MNHNS and CDR2 is SASEGT. This CDR3 spans 14 amino acids. V shed 6 bases and J shed 2 bases, with 14 bases lying between them. The CDR3 DNA follows: TGTGCCAGCAGCCGGACGGGGGATCCCTACGAGCAGTACTTC. Protein product: CASSRTGDPYEQYF.

This clonotype has just a few counts. This rearrangement joins TRBV15 to TRBJ1-1, with D uncertain. The ends were cut back, 0 bases at V and 5 bases at J, with 4 bases in the middle. Per the germline V gene, CDR1 is LNHNV and CDR2 is YYDKDF (reference sequence). The CDR3 loop spans 12 amino acids. CDR3 in amino acids: CATSRDLTEAFF. For the CDR3, the DNA is TGTGCCACCAGCAGAGATCTGACTGAAGCTTTCTTT.

This clonotype showed up just a few times. The gene calls are TRBV15 and TRBJ2-7, with a tentative D call TRBD2 (5 bases). CDR1 is LNHNV and CDR2 is YYDKDF in the germline V gene (reference sequence). V was shortened by 0 bases and J by 7 bases, with 10 bases between the two germline ends. This CDR3 has 13 amino acids. CDR3 nucleotide sequence: TGTGCCACCAGCAGAGAGGTGAGGGTTGAGCAGTACTTC. It codes for CATSREVRVEQYF.

This clonotype was counted only a few times. The chain combines TRBV5-6 with TRBJ2-7, with TRBD2 identical over 7 bases. Looked up from germline, CDR1 is SGHDT and CDR2 is YYEEEE. Unmatched junction bases numbered 13, after V lost 4 bases and J lost 3 bases. The CDR3 length is 16 residues. In DNA, the CDR3 is TGTGCCAGCAGCGTGGAGCGGGGCCTTTTCGTCTACGAGCAGTACTTC. It translates to CASSVERGLFVYEQYF.

The chain has TRBV7-9 and TRBJ2-2; 10 bases fit TRBD2. The CDR3 sequence is 17 residues long. The junction had 8 bases not matched to a gene; V was cut back by 3 bases and J by 4 bases. Germline loops: CDR1 SEHNR, CDR2 FQNEAQ (reference sequence). The CDR3 is CASSFFRTSGRTGELFF. Written as DNA, the CDR3 is TGTGCCAGCAGCTTCTTTCGGACTAGCGGTCGCACCGGGGAGCTGTTTTTT.

This sequence joins TRBV10-3 and TRBJ2-3, with 11 bases matching TRBD2. This CDR3 has 17 residues. Per the germline V gene, CDR1 is ENHRY and CDR2 is SYGVKD. V was pared by 4 bases and J by 0 bases, with 6 bases of the junction left unmatched. CDR3 region: CAISGGTSGTSTDTQYF. The CDR3 bases are TGTGCCATCAGTGGGGGGACTAGCGGTACTAGCACAGATACGCAGTATTTT.